The clone carrying this T cell receptor (beta chain) came up many times. Aged 18 to 65, hyperthyroidism patients had been newly diagnosed, with under 2 months' duration. The diagnosis was founded upon clinical symptoms, serum thyroxine, TRAb, thyroid ultrasound and orbital computed tomography. These data are taken from a study of Graves' ophthalmopathy and Graves' hyperthyroidism. Researchers took RNA transcripts and amplified TCR beta CDR3 regions from them. An opening RT-PCR round employed HTBI primers and preceded a second-round multiplex PCR. TCRdb used MiXCR to reprocess the multiplex PCR reads, holding one entry per CDR3 protein. This sample has a few hundred thousand distinct CDR3 sequences; about 18% occur once, and the top ten carry roughly 2.6%. The junction had 7 bases not matched to a gene; V was cut back by 1 base and J by 5 bases. The CDR3 length is 14 residues. Germline CDR1 reads GTSNPN; CDR2 reads SVGIG (reference sequence).

The chain joins TRBV30 to TRBJ2-5, with 7 bases lining up with TRBD1. The clonotype was recovered from an adult woman with stable Graves' hyperthyroidism. Sequenced sample: peripheral blood. This chain's CDR3 is CAWSAQGVGETQYF. The CDR3 region has the DNA TGTGCCTGGAGTGCTCAGGGGGTGGGGGAGACCCAGTACTTC. Variable domain in full (rest from reference TRBV30 and TRBJ2-5): SQTIHQWPATLVQPVGSPLSLECTVEGTSNPNLYWYRQAAGRGLQLLFYSVGIGQISSEVPQNLSASRPQDRQFILSSKKLLLSDSGFYLCAWSAQGVGETQYFGPGTRLLVL.